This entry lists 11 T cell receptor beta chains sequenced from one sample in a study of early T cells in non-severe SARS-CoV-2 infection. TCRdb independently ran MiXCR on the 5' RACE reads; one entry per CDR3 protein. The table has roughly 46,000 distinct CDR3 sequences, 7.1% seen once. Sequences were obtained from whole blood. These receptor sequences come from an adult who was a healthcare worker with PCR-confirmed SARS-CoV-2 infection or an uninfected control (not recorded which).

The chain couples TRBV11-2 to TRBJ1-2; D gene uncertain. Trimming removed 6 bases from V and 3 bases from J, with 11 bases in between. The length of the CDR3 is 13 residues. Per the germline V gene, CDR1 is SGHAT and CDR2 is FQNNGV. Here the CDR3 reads CASRGLLHYGYTF. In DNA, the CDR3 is TGTGCCAGCAGGGGCCTACTACACTATGGCTACACCTTC.

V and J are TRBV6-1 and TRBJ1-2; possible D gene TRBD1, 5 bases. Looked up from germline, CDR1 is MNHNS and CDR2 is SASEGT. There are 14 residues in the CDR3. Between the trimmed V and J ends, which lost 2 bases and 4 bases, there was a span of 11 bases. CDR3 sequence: CASSESTVLYGYTF. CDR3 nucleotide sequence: TGTGCCAGCAGTGAATCGACAGTCCTCTATGGCTACACCTTC.

The CDR3 coding sequence is TGCGCCAGCAGCTCCCCGGGACAGGGTTACGAGCAGTACTTC. Translating gives CASSSPGQGYEQYF. This chain joins TRBV5-1 and TRBJ2-7; 9 bases line up with TRBD1. CDR1 and CDR2 from the germline V gene are SGHRS and YFSETQ. The CDR3 contains 14 residues. Losses at the gene ends were 3 bases for V and 4 bases for J; bases not matched to a gene: 5. The full variable domain, in which reference TRBV5-1 and TRBJ2-7 provide the parts outside the CDR3, is KAGVTQTPRYLIKTRGQQVTLSCSPISGHRSVSWYQQTPGQGLQFLFEYFSETQRNKGNFPGRFSGRQFSNSRSEMNVSTLELGDSALYLCASSSPGQGYEQYFGPGTRLTVT.

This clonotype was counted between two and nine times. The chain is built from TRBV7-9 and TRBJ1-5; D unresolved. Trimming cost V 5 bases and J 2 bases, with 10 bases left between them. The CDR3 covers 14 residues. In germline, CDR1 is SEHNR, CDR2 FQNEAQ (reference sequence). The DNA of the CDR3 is TGTGCCAGCAGCCCAAAGTCTGGCAATCAGCCCCAGCATTTT. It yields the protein CASSPKSGNQPQHF.

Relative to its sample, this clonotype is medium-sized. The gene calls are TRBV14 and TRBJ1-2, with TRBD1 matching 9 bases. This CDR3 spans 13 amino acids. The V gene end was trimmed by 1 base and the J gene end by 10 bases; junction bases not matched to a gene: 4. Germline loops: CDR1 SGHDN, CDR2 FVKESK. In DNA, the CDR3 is TGTGCCAGCAGCCAAGGGACAGGGGCTTCCTACACCTTC. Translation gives CASSQGTGASYTF. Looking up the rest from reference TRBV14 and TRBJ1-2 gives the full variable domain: EAGVTQFPSHSVIEKGQTVTLRCDPISGHDNLYWYRRVMGKEIKFLLHFVKESKQDESGMPNNRFLAERTGGTYSTLKVQPAELEDSGVYFCASSQGTGASYTFGSGTRLTVV.

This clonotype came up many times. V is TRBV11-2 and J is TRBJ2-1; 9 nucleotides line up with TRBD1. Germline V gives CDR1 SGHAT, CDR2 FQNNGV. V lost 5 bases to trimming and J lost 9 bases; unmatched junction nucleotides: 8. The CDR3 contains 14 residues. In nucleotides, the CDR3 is TGTGCCAGCAGCCTCCAGGGGACAGGGAGTGAGCAGTTCTTC. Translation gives CASSLQGTGSEQFF. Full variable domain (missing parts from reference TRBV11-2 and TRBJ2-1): EAGVAQSPRYKIIEKRQSVAFWCNPISGHATLYWYQQILGQGPKLLIQFQNNGVVDDSQLPKDRFSAERLKGVDSTLKIQPAKLEDSAVYLCASSLQGTGSEQFFGPGTRLTVL.

The CDR3 sequence: CASSWRQGEDTQYF. DNA of the CDR3: TGTGCCAGCAGCTGGCGCCAGGGGGAGGATACGCAGTATTTT. V usage is TRBV7-2 and J usage is TRBJ2-3, with 7 bases that match TRBD1. With V trimmed by 4 bases and J by 6 bases, 7 bases remained unmatched. The germline CDR1 and CDR2 sequences are SGHTA and FQGNSA. CDR3 length equals 14 residues. The entire variable domain, with the rest obtained from reference TRBV7-2 and TRBJ2-3, is as follows: GAGVSQSPSNKVTEKGKDVELRCDPISGHTALYWYRQSLGQGLEFLIYFQGNSAPDKSGLPSDRFSAERTGGSVSTLTIQRTQQEDSAVYLCASSWRQGEDTQYFGPGTRLTVL.

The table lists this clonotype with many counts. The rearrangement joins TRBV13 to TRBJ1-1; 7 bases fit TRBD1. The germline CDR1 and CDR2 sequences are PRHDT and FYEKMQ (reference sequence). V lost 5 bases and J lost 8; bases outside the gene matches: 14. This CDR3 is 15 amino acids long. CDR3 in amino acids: CASSLNPDRPEEAFF. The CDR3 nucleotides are TGTGCCAGCAGCCTGAACCCGGACAGGCCAGAAGAAGCTTTCTTT.

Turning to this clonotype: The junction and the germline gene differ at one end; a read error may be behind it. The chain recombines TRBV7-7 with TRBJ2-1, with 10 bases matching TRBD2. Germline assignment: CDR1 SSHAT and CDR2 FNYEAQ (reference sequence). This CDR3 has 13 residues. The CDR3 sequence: CASSPSGGSEQFF. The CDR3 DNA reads TGTGCTAGCAGCCCTAGCGGGGGCAGTGAGCAGTTCTTC.

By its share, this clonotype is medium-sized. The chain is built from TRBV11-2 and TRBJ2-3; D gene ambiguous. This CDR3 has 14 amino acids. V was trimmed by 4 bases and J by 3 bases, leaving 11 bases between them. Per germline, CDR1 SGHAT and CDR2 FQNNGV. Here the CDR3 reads CASSSGVVTDTQYF. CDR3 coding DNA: TGTGCCAGCAGCTCCGGCGTGGTGACAGATACGCAGTATTTT.

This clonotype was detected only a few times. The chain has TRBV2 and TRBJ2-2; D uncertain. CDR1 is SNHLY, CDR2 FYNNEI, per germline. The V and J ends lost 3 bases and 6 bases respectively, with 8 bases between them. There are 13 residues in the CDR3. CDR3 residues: CASSDSRAGELFF. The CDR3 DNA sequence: TGTGCCAGCAGTGACAGTAGGGCCGGGGAGCTGTTTTTT.